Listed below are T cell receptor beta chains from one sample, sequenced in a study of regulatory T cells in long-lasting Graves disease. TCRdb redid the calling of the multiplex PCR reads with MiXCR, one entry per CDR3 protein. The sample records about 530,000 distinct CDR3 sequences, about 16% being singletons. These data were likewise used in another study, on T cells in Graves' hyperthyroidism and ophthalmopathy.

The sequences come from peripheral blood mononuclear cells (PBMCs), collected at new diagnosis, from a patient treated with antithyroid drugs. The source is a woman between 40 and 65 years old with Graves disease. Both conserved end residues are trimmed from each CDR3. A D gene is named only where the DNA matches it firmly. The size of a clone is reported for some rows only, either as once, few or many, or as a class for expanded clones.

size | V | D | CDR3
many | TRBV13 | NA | ASSPTGTGTNTGELF
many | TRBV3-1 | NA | ASSQGGPADTQY
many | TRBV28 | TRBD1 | ASSTWDRDTDTQY
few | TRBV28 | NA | AIETKGDGELF
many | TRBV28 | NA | ASTGLRDKAF
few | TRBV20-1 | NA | SAYVGGIQETQY
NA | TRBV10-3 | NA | AISPARVEFEQY
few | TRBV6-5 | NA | ASSLNENSNQPQH
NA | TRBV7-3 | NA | ASSPHREGEQF
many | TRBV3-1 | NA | ASSQPSGREQF
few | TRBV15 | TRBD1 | ATSSDRGRNTGELF
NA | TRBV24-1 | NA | ATSESQVITGELF
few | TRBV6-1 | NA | ASSETDGRSEAF
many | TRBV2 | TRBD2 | ASRRGDSYEQY
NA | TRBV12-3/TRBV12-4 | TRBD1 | ASSPGTGVYNEQF
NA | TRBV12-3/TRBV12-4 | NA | ASSLAGGHGYNEQF
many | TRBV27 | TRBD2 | ASSLKRGGLITLSTDTQY
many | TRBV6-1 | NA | ASSESSAFYGYT
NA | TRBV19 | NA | ASSGNGALSVYNEQF
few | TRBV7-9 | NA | ASSRGRNYNEQF
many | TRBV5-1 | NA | ASSLFPDEAF
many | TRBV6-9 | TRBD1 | ASSSGQGATGNTIY
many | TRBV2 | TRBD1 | ASRKTGMYTEAF
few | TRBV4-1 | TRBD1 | ASTQGGQSSYEQY
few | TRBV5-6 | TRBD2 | ASSVGTSGLSGEQF
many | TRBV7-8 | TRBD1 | ASSPLQGAATRMRAF
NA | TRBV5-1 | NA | ASSLGTGANTEAF
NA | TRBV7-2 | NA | ASSTHMTQNEKLF
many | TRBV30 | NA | AWSRGWEQY
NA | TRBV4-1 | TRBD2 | ASSQVVAGGYNEQF
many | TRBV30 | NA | AWRPTGNSPLH
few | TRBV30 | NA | AWSEDRRVH
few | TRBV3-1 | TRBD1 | ASSPMGQGNTEAF
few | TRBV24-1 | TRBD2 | ATSDGGTETQY
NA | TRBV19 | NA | ASSTRIGNSPLH
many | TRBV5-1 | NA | ASSSPTTDTQY
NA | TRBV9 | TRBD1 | ASRKTGEVYGYT
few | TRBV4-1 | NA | ASSQEDNSRSYGYT
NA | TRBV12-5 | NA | ASAQPRREQY
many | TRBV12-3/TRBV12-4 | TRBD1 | ASSLSRGRGEQY
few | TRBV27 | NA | ASSPTGGPGGNQPQH
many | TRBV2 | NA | ANSREGAGTEAF
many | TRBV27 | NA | ASSRGRLYEQY
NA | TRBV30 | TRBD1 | AWSRQGYSPLH
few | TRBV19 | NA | ASARTFTEAF
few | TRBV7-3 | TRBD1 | ASSPQGAEADTQY
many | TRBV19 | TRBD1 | ASTTSSGQGRPNTEAF
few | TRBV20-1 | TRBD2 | SASSPGTSGFPYNEQF
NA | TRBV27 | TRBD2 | ASSFGAGTSSYEQY
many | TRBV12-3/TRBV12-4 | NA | ASEGVENEQF
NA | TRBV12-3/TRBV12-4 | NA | ASSSDSYTEAF
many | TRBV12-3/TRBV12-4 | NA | ASSFTPGTNTEAF
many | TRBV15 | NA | ATSRRERDRTYEQY
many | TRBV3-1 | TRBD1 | ASSRLQGANEQF
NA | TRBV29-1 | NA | SVEGGQSYGYT
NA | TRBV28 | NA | ASSFRGLAKNIQY
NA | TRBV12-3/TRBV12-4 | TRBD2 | ASTRLAGPYEQY
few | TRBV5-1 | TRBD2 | ASSPKTGHGLAGLYNEQF
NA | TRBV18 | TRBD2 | ASSPVSSGDNEQF